This T cell receptor (beta chain) derives from a study of cytomegalovirus exposure and HLA in healthy donors. Study information: Unique TCRs numbering around 80 million, obtained from HLA-typed donors, made up an early data release.

Findings and caveats of the study: When analyzed later, the rates of TCR association showed variation by HLA locus, with DRB1 the most and HLA-C the fewest.

Germline CDR1 is LNHDA and CDR2 is SQIVND (reference sequence). This CDR3 region has 10 residues. V shed 11 bases and J shed 5 bases, with 7 bases lying between them. Notes on this clone: Antigen: not known.

PCR amplification relied on 60 Vbeta primers (plus 13 Jbeta primers). Using immunoSEQ multiplex PCR, the repertoire was profiled, and TCRdb retains in-frame clones only, with some absent. The table shows under 200,000 clones, with around 77% occurring only once. The sequenced sample consisted of PBMCs. The TCR sequence derives from a man in his sixties in good health and CMV-seronegative. This chain joins TRBV19 and TRBJ2-4; D possibly corresponds to TRBD2 (5 bases). Written as DNA, the CDR3 is TGTGCCGCCGGGGAAAACATTCAGTACTTC. It translates to CAAGENIQYF.